This is a list of T cell receptor beta chains from one sample in a study of naive and memory T cell subsets. TCRdb reprocessed the UMI-ligation and nested PCR reads with MiXCR, giving one entry per CDR3 protein. The top ten hold approximately 0.88% of the sample, which has 120,000 or so distinct CDR3 sequences, 35% to 45% seen once. Material for sequencing was central memory CD4+ T cells from blood. All receptors derive from a human donor in good health. The CDR3 runs from the conserved cysteine through the conserved F or W. D genes are given only for firm matches. Some rows mark clone size as missing; the rest say once, few, many or name a class of expanded clone.

TRBJ1-2 | TRBV7-9 | - | - | TGTGCCAGCAGCTTATTCGTACAGAACTATGGCTACACCTTC | CASSLFVQNYGYTF
TRBJ1-2 | TRBV5-1 | - | - | TGCGCCAGCAGGGCCACAGAGAACTATGGCTACACCTTC | CASRATENYGYTF
TRBJ2-3 | TRBV6-6 | - | - | TGTGCCAGCAGTTCTCCAAGATCCGGGACAGATACGCAGTATTTT | CASSSPRSGTDTQYF
TRBJ1-1 | TRBV13 | - | - | TGTGCCAGCAGCTTCGAGTATCAAGCTTTCTTT | CASSFEYQAFF
TRBJ2-6 | TRBV3-1 | - | - | TGTGCCAGCAGCCAAGTCGGGGGTACTGGGGCCAACGTCCTGACTTTC | CASSQVGGTGANVLTF
TRBJ2-4 | TRBV19 | - | few | TGTGCCAGTAGTATAGCTCGTCTTCAGTACTTC | CASSIARLQYF
TRBJ2-1 | TRBV9 | - | few | TGTGCCAGCAGCGTAGGGGTAGGGAAGGGATCCTACAATGAGCAGTTCTTC | CASSVGVGKGSYNEQFF
TRBJ2-1 | TRBV2 | - | - | TGTGCCAGCTCCATATACAATGAGCAGTTCTTC | CASSIYNEQFF
TRBJ2-3 | TRBV5-5 | - | few | TGTGCCAGCAGCTTGGCCTCCAGGGATACGCAGTATTTT | CASSLASRDTQYF
TRBJ2-7 | TRBV11-3 | TRBD1 | - | TGTGCCAGCAGCGCCGGACAGGGCAATTCCTACGAGCAGTACTTC | CASSAGQGNSYEQYF
TRBJ2-7 | TRBV2 | - | many | TGTGCCAGCAACCTAGCTCCATCCTACGAGCAGTACTTC | CASNLAPSYEQYF
TRBJ2-1 | TRBV7-8 | TRBD2 | few | TGTGCCAGCAGCTTAGTTCTAGCGGGTGCGTTTCGCTCCTACAATGAGCAGTTCTTC | CASSLVLAGAFRSYNEQFF
TRBJ2-7 | TRBV7-2 | - | - | TGTGCCAGCAGCGCCCAAACCGTAAGGACAGTCGAGCAGTACTTC | CASSAQTVRTVEQYF
TRBJ1-2 | TRBV7-8 | - | few | TGTGCCAGCAGCTTAGGGACCTCAGGGGTGTATGGCTACACCTTC | CASSLGTSGVYGYTF
TRBJ2-1 | TRBV25-1 | TRBD1 | few | TGTGCCAGCACCCCCAACCCTCCCTTCCGGGACAGGGCGGTTGGTGAGCAGTTCTTC | CASTPNPPFRDRAVGEQFF
TRBJ1-2 | TRBV6-6 | - | - | TGTGCCAGCAGCCGACAGTCTAACTATGGCTACACCTTC | CASSRQSNYGYTF
TRBJ2-2 | TRBV12-3/TRBV12-4 | TRBD1 | - | TGTGCCAGCAGTTTAGGACAGGGGTCCGGGGAGCTGTTTTTC | CASSLGQGSGELFF
TRBJ2-3 | TRBV5-1 | - | - | TGCGCCAGCAGCGGGTCGGGACACACAGATACGCAGTATTTT | CASSGSGHTDTQYF
TRBJ1-1 | TRBV28 | TRBD1 | few | TGTGCCAGCAGTTCCCGACAGGGGGGATTGACTGAAGCTTTCTTT | CASSSRQGGLTEAFF
TRBJ2-1 | TRBV29-1 | TRBD2 | - | TGCAGCGTTGAAGAGGGTGGGAGGGGTGAGCAGTTCTTC | CSVEEGGRGEQFF
TRBJ2-5 | TRBV6-5 | - | - | TGTGCCAGCAGGAGAGGGACAATTCAAGAGACCCAGTACTTC | CASRRGTIQETQYF
TRBJ2-7 | TRBV7-6 | - | - | TGTGCCAGCAGCTCCTCGACTAACTCCTACGAGCAGTACTTC | CASSSSTNSYEQYF
TRBJ2-7 | TRBV28 | - | - | TGTGCCAGCAGTTCTCCGGGTTCAGGCTACGAGCAGTACTTC | CASSSPGSGYEQYF
TRBJ1-1 | TRBV7-9 | TRBD1 | - | TGTGCCAGCAGCTTAGGGATGACAGGGCTGAACACTGAAGCTTTCTTT | CASSLGMTGLNTEAFF
TRBJ2-1 | TRBV24-1 | - | - | TGTGCCACCAGTGATTCAGGTGGCGACTTAAAGCAGTTCTTC | CATSDSGGDLKQFF
TRBJ1-1 | TRBV6-5 | - | many | TGTGCCAGCAGCCGACGTGCAGGATTGGCGAACACTGAAGCTTTCTTT | CASSRRAGLANTEAFF
TRBJ2-7 | TRBV18 | - | - | TGTGCCAGCTCACCTTTCATGGGTGACGAGCAGTACTTC | CASSPFMGDEQYF
TRBJ1-5 | TRBV2 | - | - | TGTGCCAGCAGCGAGGGGAAACAGCCCCAGCATTTT | CASSEGKQPQHF
TRBJ1-4 | TRBV18 | - | - | TGTGCCAGCTCACCCAGCCCGGGGCTTGCAACTAATGAAAAACTGTTTTTT | CASSPSPGLATNEKLFF
TRBJ2-7 | TRBV6-1 | TRBD1 | - | TGTGCCAGCACCCGGGACAGAAGCCTCGAGCAGTACTTC | CASTRDRSLEQYF
TRBJ1-2 | TRBV9 | TRBD1 | - | TGTGCCAGCAGCATTTCGGACAGGGTCGACTATGGCTACACCTTC | CASSISDRVDYGYTF
TRBJ2-2 | TRBV7-6 | - | few | TGTGCCAGCAGCTTGGGAACGGGACACACCGGGGAGCTGTTTTTT | CASSLGTGHTGELFF
TRBJ2-6 | TRBV27 | - | few | TGTGCCAGCAGTTCCAGGGGTGGTGGGGCCAACGTCCTGACTTTC | CASSSRGGGANVLTF
TRBJ1-1 | TRBV12-3/TRBV12-4 | - | - | TGTGCCAGCAGTTTAATTGCTGGATCTGAAGCTTTCTTT | CASSLIAGSEAFF
TRBJ1-1 | TRBV28 | - | few | TGTGCCAGCAACCCGCCGGGTAAGAGAGCTTTCTTT | CASNPPGKRAFF
TRBJ2-5 | TRBV29-1 | - | - | TGCAGCGTTATCGGACCGCAAGAGACCCAGTACTTC | CSVIGPQETQYF
TRBJ2-1 | TRBV19 | TRBD2 | - | TGTGCCAGTAGTGTCAGCGGGAGGACAATACTCAGAGCATACAATGAGCAGTTCTTC | CASSVSGRTILRAYNEQFF
TRBJ1-5 | TRBV6-6 | TRBD1 | - | TGTGCCAGCAGTTACTCGAAGGCCAGGGGGCAGGATCAGCCCCAGCATTTT | CASSYSKARGQDQPQHF
TRBJ2-1 | TRBV11-2 | - | - | TGTGCCAGCAGCCCCCGGGACGGAGGCTCCTACAATGAGCAGTTCTTC | CASSPRDGGSYNEQFF
TRBJ2-7 | TRBV6-1 | TRBD1 | - | TGTGCCAGCAAGGGACAGGGACACTCCTACGAGCAGTACTTC | CASKGQGHSYEQYF
TRBJ2-5 | TRBV10-3 | - | - | TGTGCCATCATGGGGGGCCCGGGAGAGACCCAGTACTTC | CAIMGGPGETQYF
TRBJ1-5 | TRBV4-1 | - | - | TGCGCCAGCAGCCAATTTTCAGGGGTCAATCAGCCCCAGCATTTT | CASSQFSGVNQPQHF
TRBJ1-1 | TRBV28 | TRBD1 | few | TGTGCCAGCAGTTTAACTCCAGGGGGAGTCTTCTGGAACACTGAAGCTTTCTTT | CASSLTPGGVFWNTEAFF
TRBJ1-5 | TRBV6-1 | TRBD1 | - | TGTGCCAGCAGCGAGAACAGGGGCGGTAATCAGCCCCAGCATTTT | CASSENRGGNQPQHF
TRBJ2-5 | TRBV29-1 | - | few | TGCAGCGTTGATGCGGGGTTGGGGGAGACCCAGTACTTC | CSVDAGLGETQYF
TRBJ2-7 | TRBV6-5 | - | many | TGTGCCAGCAGAAGGAGTATTGGCGAGCAGTACTTC | CASRRSIGEQYF
TRBJ1-6 | TRBV6-5 | - | - | TGTGCCAGCCGGCAGGAACAGGACTATCTTTCACCCCTCCACTTT | CASRQEQDYLSPLHF
TRBJ2-7 | TRBV6-1 | - | many | TGTGCCAGCAGGGATAACTACGAGCAGTACTTC | CASRDNYEQYF
TRBJ2-7 | TRBV29-1 | TRBD1 | few | TGCAGCGCCCAGGGGACAGTAAGTGAGCAGTACTTC | CSAQGTVSEQYF
TRBJ1-2 | TRBV9 | TRBD1 | few | TGTGCCAGCAGCGCGCAGGGGGATTATGGCTACACCTTC | CASSAQGDYGYTF
TRBJ1-4 | TRBV24-1 | - | few | TGTGCCACCAGTTCGGCAGATGAAAAACTGTTTTTT | CATSSADEKLFF
TRBJ1-4 | TRBV7-6 | - | - | TGTGCCAGCAGCTTCGACAGCTCGCCTAATGAAAAACTGTTTTTT | CASSFDSSPNEKLFF
TRBJ2-6 | TRBV30 | - | - | TGTGCCTGGAGTGTCCCAGGGAACTCTGGGGCCAACGTCCTGACTTTC | CAWSVPGNSGANVLTF
TRBJ2-1 | TRBV6-4 | - | - | TGTGCCAGCAGTGACTCATTCAGGATCGATGAGCAGTTCTTC | CASSDSFRIDEQFF
TRBJ2-7 | TRBV20-1 | - | - | TGCAGTGCTTACCGGGACTTTGCCTACGAGCAGTACTTC | CSAYRDFAYEQYF
TRBJ2-7 | TRBV15 | - | - | TGTGCCACCAGCAGAGATGGGGGAAAGGAGCAGTACTTC | CATSRDGGKEQYF
TRBJ1-2 | TRBV27 | - | few | TGTGCCAGCAGAGCTAGGGCAGAAACCATCTATGGCTACACCTTC | CASRARAETIYGYTF